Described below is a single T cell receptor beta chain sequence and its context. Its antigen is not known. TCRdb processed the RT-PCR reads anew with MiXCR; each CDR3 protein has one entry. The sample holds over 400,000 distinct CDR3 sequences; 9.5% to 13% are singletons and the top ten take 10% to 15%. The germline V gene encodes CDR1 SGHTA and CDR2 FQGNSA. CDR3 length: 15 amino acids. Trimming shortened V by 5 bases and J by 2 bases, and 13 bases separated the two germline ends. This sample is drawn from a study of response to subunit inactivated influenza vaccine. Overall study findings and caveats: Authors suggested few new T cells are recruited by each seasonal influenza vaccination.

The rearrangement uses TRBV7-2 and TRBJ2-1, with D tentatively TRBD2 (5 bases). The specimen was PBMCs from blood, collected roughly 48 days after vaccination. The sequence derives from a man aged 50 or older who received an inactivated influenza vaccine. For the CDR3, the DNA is TGTGCCAGCAGCGAAGGACTGGTTGCCTACAATGAGCAGTTCTTC. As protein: CASSEGLVAYNEQFF. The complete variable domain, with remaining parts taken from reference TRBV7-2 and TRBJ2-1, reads GAGVSQSPSNKVTEKGKDVELRCDPISGHTALYWYRQSLGQGLEFLIYFQGNSAPDKSGLPSDRFSAERTGGSVSTLTIQRTQQEDSAVYLCASSEGLVAYNEQFFGPGTRLTVL.